This TCR beta chain was recorded in a study of T cells in localized non-small cell lung cancer. V trimming: 10 bases; J trimming: 5 bases; junction bases outside the gene matches: 11. Germline lookup yields CDR1 MNHEY and CDR2 SVGAGI. The CDR3 is made up of 15 amino acids. Clones were read by immunoSEQ multiplex PCR, and TCRdb kept only the in-frame ones, dropping some. The sample lists roughly 27,000 clones, about 90% occurring once. The clonotype was recovered from a woman aged 40-69 years with stage III lung adenocarcinoma. The rearrangement joins TRBV6-5 to TRBJ2-2, with 9 bases identical to TRBD1. The specimen comprised peripheral blood mononuclear cells, sampled before any cancer treatment. CDR3 nucleotide sequence: TGTGCCATCAGCAGACAGGGGGAGTTGACCGGGGAGCTGTTTTTT. Protein product: CAISRQGELTGELFF.